This TCR beta chain was found in a study of T cell responses to AZD1222 COVID-19 vaccine. Study-level findings and limits: The breadth and depth of Spike-specific TCRs increased once two AZD1222 doses had been given.

Repertoires were generated with immunoSEQ multiplex PCR, while TCRdb's copy carries only in-frame clones and drops some. The profile shows 150,000 to 200,000 clones, around 87% of them singletons. Notes on this clone: Its cognate antigen is unknown.

V lost 2 bases to trimming and J lost 0 bases; unmatched junction nucleotides: 14. CDR1 SGHDN and CDR2 FVKESK come from the germline V gene. This CDR3 has 22 residues. The specimen was peripheral blood, collected on day 0 of MenACWY control vaccination. The chain recombines TRBV14 with TRBJ1-6; the match to TRBD1 covers 12 bases. This sequence was found in an adult in good health. In DNA form, the CDR3 reads TGTGCCAGCAGCCAAAAAGCGTCGGGACAGGGGGCCCACAGCTCCTATAATTCACCCCTCCACTTT. It codes for CASSQKASGQGAHSSYNSPLHF.